These 27 T cell receptor beta chains came from one sample sequenced in a study of follicular helper T cells after annual influenza vaccination. Time point denoted: 2014-2015 season, pre-vaccination. Method: immunoSEQ multiplex PCR; TCRdb's copy keeps in-frame clones and lacks some. The sample consists of roughly 8,300 clones, roughly four fifths of them appearing once. The sample consisted of CXCR5+ CD38- circulating T follicular helper cells from blood, taken on the day of influenza vaccination. The sample's subset: circulating Tfh, non-naive CD4+CXCR5+PD-1+ (ICOS+CD38+ or ICOS-CD38-). All receptors derive from an adult who received the influenza vaccine.

This clone was seen once. This chain uses TRBV5-1 with TRBJ2-5; D remains ambiguous. This CDR3 is built from 16 residues. In germline, CDR1 is SGHRS, CDR2 YFSETQ. V was pared by 3 bases and J by 1 base, with 16 bases between. The CDR3 loop reads CASSSKLFQTQETQYF. Written as DNA, the CDR3 is TGCGCCAGCAGCTCGAAACTGTTTCAAACCCAAGAGACCCAGTACTTC.

V usage is TRBV28 and J usage is TRBJ2-1, with TRBD1 identical over 11 bases. Trimming removed 4 bases from V and 10 bases from J; junction bases left unmatched: 9. CDR1 MDHEN and CDR2 SYDVKM come from the germline V gene. The CDR3 loop spans 15 amino acids. CDR3: CASSYRTGGSGEQFF. The DNA of the CDR3 is TGTGCCAGCAGTTACAGGACAGGGGGCTCAGGGGAGCAGTTCTTC.

The rearrangement joins TRBV5-4 to TRBJ1-2, with D maybe TRBD1 (6 bases). V was cut by 4 bases and J by 3 bases, with 16 bases left in between. The V gene's germline CDR1 is SGHNT and CDR2 YYREEE (reference sequence). The CDR3 extends over 15 amino acids. For the CDR3, the DNA is TGTGCCAGCAGCCCCGTCGGGAGGGGGGACTATGGCTACACCTTC. Residues: CASSPVGRGDYGYTF.

The chain uses TRBV12-2 and TRBJ2-7; the D call TRBD2 from the table was never checked on the DNA. TRBV12-2 is termed a pseudogene. The CDR3 is 18 amino acids. The CDR3 loop reads CASRSTANSGGFRYEQYF. In DNA form, the CDR3 reads TGTGCAAGTCGCTCCACAGCCAATAGCGGGGGGTTTAGGTACGAGCAGTACTTC.

V gene TRBV28 combines with J gene TRBJ1-3; 7 bases agree with TRBD1. Germline V gene data show CDR1 as MDHEN and CDR2 as SYDVKM. This CDR3 has 14 residues. Trimming removed 6 bases from V and 3 bases from J; junction bases left unmatched: 5. CDR3 sequence (DNA): TGTGCCAGCAGACCTACAGGGGTTGGAAACACCATATATTTT. This gives the protein CASRPTGVGNTIYF.

The chain couples TRBV19 to TRBJ1-5; D is unresolved. The germline CDR1 and CDR2 sequences are LNHDA and SQIVND (reference sequence). The CDR3 covers 16 residues. V lost 3 bases to trimming and J lost 5 bases, with 17 bases between them. In DNA, the CDR3 is TGTGCCAGTAGTATGGTAGTAGTCGGCTCAGATCAGCCCCAGCATTTT. Translating gives CASSMVVVGSDQPQHF.

The rearrangement joins TRBV7-2 to TRBJ1-5, with D uncertain. Germline V gene data show CDR1 as SGHTA and CDR2 as FQGNSA. This CDR3 is built from 13 residues. Deletions cut 3 bases from V and 11 bases from J, with 14 bases between. CDR3 residues: CASSLDPMVAQHF. In DNA, the CDR3 is TGTGCCAGCAGCTTGGACCCCATGGTAGCCCAGCATTTT. The complete variable domain, with remaining parts taken from reference TRBV7-2 and TRBJ1-5, reads GAGVSQSPSNKVTEKGKDVELRCDPISGHTALYWYRQSLGQGLEFLIYFQGNSAPDKSGLPSDRFSAERTGGSVSTLTIQRTQQEDSAVYLCASSLDPMVAQHFGDGTRLSIL.

This clone showed up just a few times. This rearrangement joins TRBV5-6 to TRBJ1-5; a weak D match, TRBD1 (6 bases). V was cut by 4 bases and J by 7 bases, with 12 bases left in between. Germline V gene data show CDR1 as SGHDT and CDR2 as YYEEEE. This CDR3 spans 13 amino acids. This CDR3 is CASSGGAGQPQHF. The CDR3 DNA reads TGTGCCAGCAGCGGGGGGGCGGGGCAGCCCCAGCATTTT.

This chain joins TRBV5-1 and TRBJ2-5, with 11 bases matching TRBD1. CDR3 length equals 15 residues. V shed 1 base, J shed 3 bases, and the junction held 2 bases outside the gene matches. Germline CDR1 is SGHRS and CDR2 is YFSETQ. CDR3 DNA: TGCGCCAGCAGCTTGTGGGACAGGGGGGAAGAGACCCAGTACTTC. Translating it yields CASSLWDRGEETQYF. The full variable domain, its missing parts supplied by reference TRBV5-1 and TRBJ2-5, is KAGVTQTPRYLIKTRGQQVTLSCSPISGHRSVSWYQQTPGQGLQFLFEYFSETQRNKGNFPGRFSGRQFSNSRSEMNVSTLELGDSALYLCASSLWDRGEETQYFGPGTRLLVL.

The chain joins TRBV5-4 to TRBJ2-7; possible D gene TRBD2, 5 bases. The V end lost 4 bases, the J end lost 4 bases, and 9 bases lay between the germline ends. CDR3 length: 12 amino acids. Germline-derived CDR1 and CDR2 are SGHNT and YYREEE (reference sequence). The CDR3 protein is CASSPDSYEQYF. Written as DNA, the CDR3 is TGTGCCAGCAGCCCGGACTCATACGAGCAGTACTTC.

A single count supports this clone. The rearrangement links TRBV6-1 to TRBJ1-1, with D possibly matching TRBD1 (6 bases). V dropped 1 base and J dropped 11 bases, with 14 bases sitting between them. Looked up from germline, CDR1 is MNHNS and CDR2 is SASEGT. CDR3 size: 13 residues. The CDR3: CASSEDRGVYAFF. CDR3 bases: TGTGCCAGCAGTGAAGATAGGGGGGTTTATGCTTTCTTT.

The V call is TRBV10-1, the J call TRBJ2-2; D is ambiguous. Trimming removed 5 bases at V and 5 bases at J, with 15 bases between. Per the germline V gene, CDR1 is WNHNN and CDR2 is SYGVQD (reference sequence). The CDR3 consists of 15 residues. The CDR3 spells CASSRADAGTGELFF. CDR3 bases: TGCGCCAGCAGTCGGGCGGACGCTGGGACCGGGGAGCTGTTTTTT.

This clone has a single count. The chain is built from TRBV6-1 and TRBJ1-1, with D unresolved. V lost 5 bases and J lost 8, with 9 bases in between. This CDR3 is 11 amino acids long. CDR1 MNHNS and CDR2 SASEGT come from the germline V gene. The CDR3, as DNA: TGTGCCAGCAGTCGGAGTCAAGAAGCTTTCTTT. The encoded protein is CASSRSQEAFF.

Of note for this clone: The sample contains more than one DNA sequence encoding this CDR3. V and J are TRBV5-1 and TRBJ1-1, with 12 bases matching TRBD1. The trim removed 4 bases at V and 5 bases at J, leaving 6 bases unmatched. The CDR3 contains 15 residues. Germline-derived CDR1 and CDR2 are SGHRS and YFSETQ. The DNA of the CDR3 is TGCGCCAGCAGCCCCGGGGACAGGGGGCGGACTGAAGCTTTCTTT. This gives the protein CASSPGDRGRTEAFF. Drawing the rest from reference TRBV5-1 and TRBJ1-1, the complete variable domain is KAGVTQTPRYLIKTRGQQVTLSCSPISGHRSVSWYQQTPGQGLQFLFEYFSETQRNKGNFPGRFSGRQFSNSRSEMNVSTLELGDSALYLCASSPGDRGRTEAFFGQGTRLTVV.

This clone was detected once. V is TRBV19 and J is TRBJ1-1, with D perhaps TRBD1 (6 bases). V lost 6 bases and J lost 1, with 9 bases in between. CDR3 length: 13 amino acids. The germline gives CDR1 LNHDA, CDR2 SQIVND (reference sequence). The CDR3 DNA follows: TGTGCCAGTAGATGGGACAAGAACACTGAAGCTTTCTTT. It translates to CASRWDKNTEAFF.

The J gene is TRBJ1-1, the V gene TRBV18; TRBD1 matches at 8 bases. The CDR3 is 15 residues long. Looked up from germline, CDR1 is KGHSH and CDR2 is LQKENI. Trimming removed 5 bases from V and 3 bases from J; junction bases left unmatched: 8. The CDR3 spells CASSSDRVPDTEAFF. In nucleotides, the CDR3 is TGTGCCAGCTCATCGGACAGGGTTCCGGACACTGAAGCTTTCTTT.

V gene TRBV5-6 combines with J gene TRBJ2-7, with TRBD1 matching 9 bases. Germline V gives CDR1 SGHDT, CDR2 YYEEEE. V was clipped by 4 bases and J by 0 bases; unmatched bases: 2. The CDR3 loop spans 14 amino acids. The CDR3 region is CASSGTGSSYEQYF. In nucleotides, the CDR3 is TGTGCCAGCAGCGGGACAGGGAGCTCCTACGAGCAGTACTTC.

V usage is TRBV4-3 and J usage is TRBJ2-4; no firm D call. The CDR3 totals 14 residues. With 1 base removed from V and 3 bases from J, the gap between germline ends came to 7 bases. Germline-derived CDR1 and CDR2 are LGHNA and YSLEER. The CDR3: CASSQGVIKNIQYF. DNA for the CDR3: TGCGCCAGCAGCCAAGGAGTAATCAAAAACATTCAGTACTTC.

The chain links TRBV19 to TRBJ1-4; D ambiguous. There are 13 residues in the CDR3. V lost 3 bases to trimming and J lost 8 bases, with 10 bases between them. The germline CDR1 and CDR2 sequences are LNHDA and SQIVND (reference sequence). In nucleotides, the CDR3 is TGTGCCAGTAGTATCAATCGCAGCGAAAAACTGTTTTTT. Amino acid sequence: CASSINRSEKLFF. Drawing the rest from reference TRBV19 and TRBJ1-4, the complete variable domain is DGGITQSPKYLFRKEGQNVTLSCEQNLNHDAMYWYRQDPGQGLRLIYYSQIVNDFQKGDIAEGYSVSREKKESFPLTVTSAQKNPTAFYLCASSINRSEKLFFGSGTQLSVL.

The CDR3 spells CASRRTGWTGELFF. The CDR3 region has the DNA TGTGCCAGCAGACGGACAGGGTGGACCGGGGAGCTGTTTTTT. This chain uses TRBV6-5 with TRBJ2-2; TRBD1 matches at 8 bases. V dropped 6 bases and J dropped 5; count of bases not matched to a gene: 5. Germline assignment: CDR1 MNHEY and CDR2 SVGAGI. The CDR3 spans 14 residues.

This clone appeared once. The chain is built from TRBV9 and TRBJ2-1; D is possibly TRBD2 (6 bases). The CDR3 totals 15 residues. CDR1 is SGDLS and CDR2 is YYNGEE in the germline V gene. V was cut by 4 bases and J by 7 bases, with 18 bases left in between. The CDR3 nucleotides read TGTGCCAGCAGCCCATTTGTCTCGGAGGGGAATGAGCAGTTCTTC. Translation: CASSPFVSEGNEQFF.

DNA of the CDR3: TGTGCCAGCAGCTTGGGGCAGGGTGCCAACACCGGGGAGCTGTTTTTT. This translates into CASSLGQGANTGELFF. V usage is TRBV5-6 and J usage is TRBJ2-2, with a weak D call TRBD1 (5 bases). The CDR3 consists of 16 residues. Germline V gives CDR1 SGHDT, CDR2 YYEEEE. V was shortened by 0 bases and J by 2 bases, with 11 bases between the two germline ends.

The rearrangement links TRBV18 to TRBJ2-7; 9 bases agree with TRBD1. V shed 0 bases, J shed 2 bases, and the junction held 5 bases outside the gene matches. The CDR3 extends over 16 amino acids. Germline assignment: CDR1 KGHSH and CDR2 LQKENI. CDR3 sequence reads: CASSPPVTGGTYEQYF. In DNA form, the CDR3 reads TGTGCCAGCTCACCACCGGTCACAGGGGGCACCTACGAGCAGTACTTC.

This chain uses TRBV18 with TRBJ1-1; D remains unclear. The CDR3 has 14 amino acids. Trimming left V 6 bases short and J 1 base short, with 12 bases between. CDR1 and CDR2 from the germline V gene are KGHSH and LQKENI. The CDR3 loop reads CASSRNVGNTEAFF. The CDR3 nucleotides are TGTGCCAGCTCTCGAAACGTGGGGAACACTGAAGCTTTCTTT.

The rearrangement uses TRBV4-3 and TRBJ2-2; tentative D call: TRBD1 (5 bases). From germline, CDR1 is LGHNA and CDR2 YSLEER. Trimming cost V 1 base and J 4 bases, with 13 bases left between them. This CDR3 has 16 residues. CDR3 DNA sequence: TGCGCCAGCAGCCAAGTAACTGGCCAGGGCACCGGGGAGCTGTTTTTT. Its translation: CASSQVTGQGTGELFF.

This clone appeared once. The V and J genes are TRBV2 and TRBJ1-1; D call uncertain. The CDR3 consists of 13 residues. The germline V gene encodes CDR1 SNHLY and CDR2 FYNNEI. V was clipped by 5 bases and J by 5 bases, with 12 bases between them. CDR3 nucleotides: TGTGCCAGCAGTTCTTTAGGTGGGACTGAAGCTTTCTTT. Translated: CASSSLGGTEAFF.

The chain has TRBV4-3 and TRBJ2-5; D perhaps matches TRBD2 (6 bases). CDR1 and CDR2 from the germline V gene are LGHNA and YSLEER. Trimming left V 8 bases short and J 7 bases short, with 20 bases between. The CDR3 loop spans 14 amino acids. The CDR3 here is CASAVGLIAGTQYF. CDR3 DNA: TGCGCCAGCGCAGTGGGACTGATTGCGGGGACCCAGTACTTC.